The rows below give T cell receptor beta chains drawn from one sample of a study of blood T cell repertoires in COVID-19. The assay was immunoSEQ multiplex PCR, and TCRdb's table has in-frame clones only and misses some. The repertoire holds 200,000 to 300,000 clones, with around 80% as singletons. Sequencing used peripheral blood. The receptors derive from a middle-aged man with acute or convalescent COVID-19. CDR3s include the opening cysteine and the closing phenylalanine or tryptophan. The D gene is left open where the match is weak.

v_gene	j_gene	d_gene	CDR3nt	CDR3aa
TRBV3-1/TRBV3-2	TRBJ2-1	-	TGTGCCAGCAGCCAAGATAGGACTACCGAGCAGTTCTTC	CASSQDRTTEQFF
TRBV11-3	TRBJ2-7	TRBD1	TGTGCCAGCAGCCCGGACAGGGTCCACGAGCAGTACTTC	CASSPDRVHEQYF
TRBV27	TRBJ2-1	-	TGTGCCAGCAGAACTCCGGGGGGCGGTGTAGATGAGCAGTTCTTC	CASRTPGGGVDEQFF
TRBV4-1	TRBJ2-2	-	TGCGCCAGCAGCCAAGTTAGGGGCGCAGGAGGGGAGCTGTTTTTT	CASSQVRGAGGELFF
TRBV3-1/TRBV3-2	TRBJ1-5	TRBD1	TGTGCCAGCAGCCGCGGGACAGGGGGCAATCAGCCCCAGCATTTT	CASSRGTGGNQPQHF
TRBV9	TRBJ2-2	-	TGTGCCAGCAGCGTAGGGGCAGTCAACACCGGGGAGCTGTTTTTT	CASSVGAVNTGELFF
TRBV28	TRBJ1-2	-	TGTGCCAGCAGTTTGGGCAACCTTAACTATGGCTACACCTTC	CASSLGNLNYGYTF
TRBV7-9	TRBJ2-3	-	TGTGCCAGCAGCACGAGCAACACAGATACGCAGTATTTT	CASSTSNTDTQYF
TRBV4-1	TRBJ1-4	-	TGCGCCAGCAGCCCGGATAGGGGGGGAACTAATGAAAAACTGTTTTTT	CASSPDRGGTNEKLFF
TRBV10-1	TRBJ2-7	-	TGCGCCAGCAGTGATTACAGGGACGAGCAGTACTTC	CASSDYRDEQYF
TRBV20-1	TRBJ2-7	-	TGCAGTGCTAGTGTTAAATTCTACGAGCAGTACTTC	CSASVKFYEQYF
TRBV19	TRBJ2-5	-	TGTGCCAGTAGTATGTACAGCCAAGAGACCCAGTACTTC	CASSMYSQETQYF
TRBV7-6	TRBJ1-4	-	TGTGCCAGCAGCTCCCTCCCTGGGCCCCTTAATGAAAAACTGTTTTTT	CASSSLPGPLNEKLFF
TRBV6-5	TRBJ1-2	-	TGTGCCAGCAGTCGAGGGAGGGACTATGGCTACACCTTC	CASSRGRDYGYTF
TRBV19	TRBJ1-5	-	TGTGCCAGTAGCATCGCGGGGGCCGGGCAGCCCCAGCATTTT	CASSIAGAGQPQHF